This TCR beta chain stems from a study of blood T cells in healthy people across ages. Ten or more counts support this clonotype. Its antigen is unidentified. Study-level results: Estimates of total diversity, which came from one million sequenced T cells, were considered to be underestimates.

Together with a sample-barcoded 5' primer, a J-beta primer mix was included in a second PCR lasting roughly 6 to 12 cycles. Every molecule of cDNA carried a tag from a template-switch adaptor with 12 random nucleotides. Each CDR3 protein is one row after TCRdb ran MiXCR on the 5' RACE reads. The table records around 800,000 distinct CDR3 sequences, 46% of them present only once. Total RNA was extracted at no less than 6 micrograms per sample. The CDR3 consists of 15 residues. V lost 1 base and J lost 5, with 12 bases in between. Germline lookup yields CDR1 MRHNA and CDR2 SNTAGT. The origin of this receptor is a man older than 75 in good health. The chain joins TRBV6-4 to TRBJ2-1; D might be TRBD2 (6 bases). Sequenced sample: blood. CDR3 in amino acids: CASSDLNGGDNEQFF. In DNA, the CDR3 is TGTGCCAGCAGTGACTTAAACGGAGGGGACAATGAGCAGTTCTTC.